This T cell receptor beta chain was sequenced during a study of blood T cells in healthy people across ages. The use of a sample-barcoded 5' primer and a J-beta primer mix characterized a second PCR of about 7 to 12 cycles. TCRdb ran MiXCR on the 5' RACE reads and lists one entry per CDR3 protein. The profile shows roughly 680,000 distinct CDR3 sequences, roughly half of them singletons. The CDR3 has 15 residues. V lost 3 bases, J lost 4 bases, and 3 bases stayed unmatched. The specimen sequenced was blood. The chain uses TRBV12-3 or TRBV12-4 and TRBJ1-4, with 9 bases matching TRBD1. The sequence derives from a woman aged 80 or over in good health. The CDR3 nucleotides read TGTGCCAGCAGTTTCACGACAGGGGGTAATGAAAAACTGTTTTTT. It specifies CASSFTTGGNEKLFF.